These 31 T cell receptor beta chains share one sample of origin, sequenced in a study of T cells in narcolepsy. Assay: immunoSEQ multiplex PCR; the TCRdb copy retains only in-frame clones and omits some. The data show around 35,000 clones, 75% to 90% seen once. The sample taken for sequencing was CD45RA- memory CD4+ T cells from PBMCs. The receptors were gathered from a human donor with narcolepsy.

The V call is TRBV2, the J call TRBJ1-5, with TRBD1 matching 7 bases. This CDR3 has 14 residues. CDR1 and CDR2 (germline): SNHLY, FYNNEI. V lost 6 bases to trimming and J lost 0 bases; unmatched junction nucleotides: 2. The DNA of the CDR3 is TGTGCCAGCAGCCACAGGGGTAGCAATCAGCCCCAGCATTTT. Translation gives CASSHRGSNQPQHF.

The chain employs TRBV7-3 and TRBJ1-5; D gene unclear. CDR3 length equals 13 residues. Per germline, CDR1 SGHTA and CDR2 FQGTGA. V was pared by 4 bases and J by 4 bases, with 8 bases between. The CDR3 loop is CASSYGINQPQHF. Here the CDR3 DNA reads TGTGCCAGCAGCTATGGGATAAATCAGCCCCAGCATTTT.

This clone has a handful of counts. This same CDR3 is encoded by further DNA sequences in the sample. The genes are TRBV6-6 and TRBJ1-1; no firm D call. Germline V lookup: CDR1 MNHNY, CDR2 SVGAGI (reference sequence). The CDR3 sequence is 14 residues long. With 0 bases removed from V and 1 base from J, the gap between germline ends came to 6 bases. The CDR3: CASSYSQANTEAFF. The CDR3 region has the DNA TGTGCCAGCAGTTACTCTCAGGCGAACACTGAAGCTTTCTTT.

This clone was seen only a few times. The chain employs TRBV29-1 and TRBJ2-5; 9 bases are shared with TRBD2. The CDR3 extends over 16 amino acids. The germline CDR1 and CDR2 sequences are SQVTM and ANQGSEA. The V and J ends lost 6 bases and 5 bases, in that order; junction bases with no gene match: 16. CDR3 in amino acids: CSVRTSAGGPTETQYF. As DNA, the CDR3 is TGCAGCGTGAGAACCAGCGCGGGAGGGCCAACTGAGACCCAGTACTTC. Drawing the rest from reference TRBV29-1 and TRBJ2-5, the complete variable domain is SAVISQKPSRDICQRGTSLTIQCQVDSQVTMMFWYRQQPGQSLTLIATANQGSEATYESGFVIDKFPISRPNLTFSTLTVSNMSPEDSSIYLCSVRTSAGGPTETQYFGPGTRLLVL.

The chain links TRBV5-1 to TRBJ2-5, with 7 bases identical to TRBD2. The germline V gene has CDR1 SGHRS and CDR2 YFSETQ. The CDR3 runs 14 residues. V was clipped by 4 bases and J by 4 bases; unmatched bases: 7. CDR3 region: CASSPGGGGETQYF. The CDR3 DNA reads TGCGCCAGCAGCCCCGGCGGGGGTGGAGAGACCCAGTACTTC.

This clone was seen a few times. Other DNA sequences from this sample encode an identical CDR3 as well. V gene TRBV6-1 combines with J gene TRBJ1-2, with 7 bases matching TRBD1. This CDR3 spans 15 amino acids. Losses at the gene ends were 1 base for V and 8 bases for J; bases not matched to a gene: 10. Germline values: CDR1 MNHNS, CDR2 SASEGT. Written as DNA, the CDR3 is TGTGCCAGCAGTGAAGGGTGGAGACAGGGTGGCGGCTACACCTTC. As protein: CASSEGWRQGGGYTF.

The chain has TRBV6-7 and TRBJ1-1; no definite D call. TRBV6-7 is known as an ORF, though its function is uncertain. This CDR3 has 16 residues. Trimming left V 2 bases short and J 1 base short, with 14 bases between. The CDR3 coding sequence is TGTGCCAGCAGTTACCTCGAAGCCAGCCAGAACACTGAAGCTTTCTTT. Its translation is CASSYLEASQNTEAFF.

The J gene is TRBJ2-7, the V gene TRBV7-2; D is undetermined. The CDR3 contains 14 residues. The V gene lost 5 bases and the J gene lost 2 bases, with 13 bases spanning the gap. Germline V gene sequence: CDR1 SGHTA, CDR2 FQGNSA. CDR3 DNA sequence: TGTGCCAGCAGCCCCCTATGGGGAACCTACGAGCAGTACTTC. This translates into CASSPLWGTYEQYF.

The chain uses TRBV6-6 and TRBJ2-7, with TRBD1 as a possible D gene (5 bases). The CDR3 has 13 residues. Germline CDR1 and CDR2: MNHNY and SVGAGI (reference sequence). V lost 0 bases and J lost 3, with 6 bases in between. For the CDR3, the DNA is TGTGCCAGCAGTTACTCCGACAGCTACGAGCAGTACTTC. This sequence encodes CASSYSDSYEQYF.

Regarding this clone: One junction end does not reproduce the germline sequence, and a read error may be involved. This CDR3 is CARSAQGGSSGANVLTF. As DNA, the CDR3 is TGTGCCCGCAGCGCGCAGGGGGGATCTTCTGGGGCCAACGTCCTGACTTTC. The chain couples TRBV9 to TRBJ2-6, with a weak D call TRBD1 (7 bases). CDR1 and CDR2 from the germline V gene are SGDLS and YYNGEE. The CDR3 covers 17 residues.

The chain uses TRBV6-1 and TRBJ1-2; D is perhaps TRBD1 (6 bases). The CDR3 runs to 15 residues. Germline loops: CDR1 MNHNS, CDR2 SASEGT. With 5 bases removed from V and 4 bases from J, the gap between germline ends came to 17 bases. The CDR3 DNA reads TGTGCCAGCAGTCCGCGGGGGGGGGCCGCCTATGGCTACACCTTC. Translation gives CASSPRGGAAYGYTF.

About this clone itself: At one end, the junction sequence differs from germline, possibly due to a read error. The gene calls are TRBV28 and TRBJ2-1, with 7 bases that match TRBD2. The CDR3 consists of 14 residues. Germline loops: CDR1 MDHEN, CDR2 SYDVKM. CDR3 coding DNA: TGTGCCAGCAGTTTTCGCGGGAGAATCAATGGGCAGTTCTTC. Translation: CASSFRGRINGQFF.

This chain links TRBV11-2 with TRBJ2-6; 7 bases are a match to TRBD2. V lost 3 bases to trimming and J lost 0 bases; unmatched junction nucleotides: 5. The CDR3 covers 17 residues. Germline values: CDR1 SGHAT, CDR2 FQNNGV. CDR3 in DNA: TGTGCCAGCAGCTTGGGAGGGCCGTACTCTGGGGCCAACGTCCTGACTTTC. Amino acids: CASSLGGPYSGANVLTF.

This clone was recorded only once. The genes are TRBV28 and TRBJ2-1, with 8 positions matching TRBD2. The V and J ends lost 5 bases and 3 bases, in that order; junction bases with no gene match: 6. Germline loops: CDR1 MDHEN, CDR2 SYDVKM. This CDR3 comprises 15 residues. The CDR3: CASSLAGASYNEQFF. The CDR3, as DNA: TGTGCCAGCAGTCTAGCGGGCGCCAGCTACAATGAGCAGTTCTTC.

The chain carries TRBV4-2 and TRBJ2-7; 8 nucleotides line up with TRBD1. Germline lookup yields CDR1 LGHNA and CDR2 YNFKEQ. The V gene end was trimmed by 0 bases and the J gene end by 4 bases; junction bases not matched to a gene: 11. The CDR3 runs to 17 residues. CDR3 nucleotide sequence: TGTGCCAGCAGCCAAGAAATCGGACAGGGCTCAATATACGAGCAGTACTTC. Translating it yields CASSQEIGQGSIYEQYF.

V usage is TRBV11-3 and J usage is TRBJ2-1; 8 bases fit TRBD2. In germline, CDR1 is SGHNT, CDR2 YENEEA. The CDR3 consists of 15 residues. With 1 base clipped from V and 9 bases from J, the junction kept 8 bases outside the gene matches. This CDR3 reads CASSLVPGGPGEQFF. The DNA for the CDR3 is TGTGCCAGCAGCTTAGTCCCGGGGGGGCCCGGTGAGCAGTTCTTC.

The sample holds a few counts of this clone. The gene calls are TRBV6-1 and TRBJ2-7; D possibly corresponds to TRBD2 (7 bases). V gave up 8 bases and J gave up 7 bases, with 12 bases separating them. Germline V lookup: CDR1 MNHNS, CDR2 SASEGT. The CDR3 sequence is 11 residues long. In DNA form, the CDR3 reads TGTGCCAGCCGGGGGGCTGGGGAGCAGTACTTC. Translating it yields CASRGAGEQYF.

The chain employs TRBV30 and TRBJ2-1, with 8 bases matching TRBD2. The CDR3 extends over 16 amino acids. V trimming: 2 bases; J trimming: 6 bases; junction bases outside the gene matches: 12. Germline V gives CDR1 GTSNPN, CDR2 SVGIG (reference sequence). The CDR3 sequence: CAWSPTVLAEANEQFF. CDR3 DNA sequence: TGTGCCTGGAGTCCGACCGTACTAGCGGAGGCCAATGAGCAGTTCTTC. Together with reference TRBV30 and TRBJ2-1, the CDR3 gives the full variable domain: SQTIHQWPATLVQPVGSPLSLECTVEGTSNPNLYWYRQAAGRGLQLLFYSVGIGQISSEVPQNLSASRPQDRQFILSSKKLLLSDSGFYLCAWSPTVLAEANEQFFGPGTRLTVL.

This clone occurred a few times. The chain joins TRBV5-4 to TRBJ2-4, with D perhaps assigned TRBD1 or TRBD2 (6 bases each). Trimming removed 0 bases from V and 8 bases from J, with 12 bases in between. Looked up from germline, CDR1 is SGHNT and CDR2 is YYREEE (reference sequence). The CDR3 extends over 14 amino acids. The DNA of the CDR3 is TGTGCCAGCAGCTTGGAGGGGGGCGCGGACATTCAGTACTTC. Translation: CASSLEGGADIQYF. The complete variable domain, with remaining parts taken from reference TRBV5-4 and TRBJ2-4, reads ETGVTQSPTHLIKTRGQQVTLRCSSQSGHNTVSWYQQALGQGPQFIFQYYREEENGRGNFPPRFSGLQFPNYSSELNVNALELDDSALYLCASSLEGGADIQYFGAGTRLSVL.

This clone turned up a few times. This rearrangement joins TRBV9 to TRBJ1-1; TRBD1 agrees at 9 bases. V gave up 3 bases and J gave up 7 bases; unmatched junction bases: 7. The CDR3 contains 14 residues. Germline CDR1 SGDLS, CDR2 YYNGEE. CDR3 sequence reads: CASSGYRGHSEAFF. CDR3 DNA sequence: TGTGCCAGCAGCGGATACAGGGGGCACAGTGAAGCTTTCTTT.

This clone has only one observation. The chain has TRBV7-9 and TRBJ2-3, with 9 nucleotides matching TRBD2. The CDR3 totals 13 residues. V lost 5 bases to trimming and J lost 7 bases; unmatched junction nucleotides: 4. Germline V gene lookup returns CDR1 SEHNR and CDR2 FQNEAQ (reference sequence). DNA for the CDR3: TGTGCCAGCAGCCCGACTAGCGGCTATACGCAGTATTTT. Its protein product is CASSPTSGYTQYF.

This clone was counted a single time. The chain couples TRBV6-6 to TRBJ2-1; D is perhaps TRBD2 (6 bases). V was pared by 5 bases and J by 7 bases, with 12 bases between. The CDR3 runs to 13 residues. Germline CDR1 reads MNHNY; CDR2 reads SVGAGI (reference sequence). The CDR3 DNA is TGTGCCAGCAGTCCCTACGCGGGGAATGAGCAGTTCTTC. It encodes CASSPYAGNEQFF.

The V call is TRBV28, the J call TRBJ1-5; D is uncertain. The CDR3 contains 15 residues. Between the trimmed V and J ends, which lost 6 bases and 10 bases, there was a span of 22 bases. Germline V gene sequence: CDR1 MDHEN, CDR2 SYDVKM. This CDR3 reads CASSPRWDRISPQHF. The CDR3 coding sequence is TGTGCCAGCAGCCCCCGCTGGGATAGAATCAGCCCCCAGCATTTT.

A single count supports this clone. The J gene is TRBJ1-2, the V gene TRBV28, with D hard to call. V lost 3 bases, J lost 8 bases, and 10 bases lay in between. Per germline, CDR1 MDHEN and CDR2 SYDVKM. This CDR3 spans 12 amino acids. In nucleotides, the CDR3 is TGTGCCAGCAGTTTGGCGGTATACGGCTACACCTTC. Translation: CASSLAVYGYTF.

This clone was seen more than once but under ten times. J is TRBJ2-1 and V is TRBV6-6, with D tentatively TRBD1 (5 bases). Germline V lookup: CDR1 MNHNY, CDR2 SVGAGI (reference sequence). The CDR3 contains 16 residues. V lost 0 bases, J lost 9 bases, and 18 bases lay in between. CDR3 in amino acids: CASSYSWQGDRGEQFF. CDR3 in DNA: TGTGCCAGCAGTTACTCTTGGCAGGGTGATAGGGGTGAGCAGTTCTTC.

The chain's CDR3 is CASRIQGNTEAFF. As DNA, the CDR3 is TGTGCCAGCAGAATACAGGGGAACACTGAAGCTTTCTTT. The genes are TRBV7-2 and TRBJ1-1; D is possibly TRBD1 (6 bases). CDR3 length: 13 residues. V dropped 6 bases and J dropped 1 base, with 9 bases sitting between them. Germline CDR1 reads SGHTA; CDR2 reads FQGNSA.

The chain combines TRBV14 with TRBJ2-1, with 7 positions matching TRBD2. Per germline, CDR1 SGHDN and CDR2 FVKESK. CDR3 size: 16 residues. Losses at the gene ends were 0 bases for V and 9 bases for J; bases not matched to a gene: 11. The CDR3 is CASSQDTTSLSGEQFF. The CDR3 region has the DNA TGTGCCAGCAGCCAAGATACGACTAGCCTTTCCGGTGAGCAGTTCTTC.

The genes are TRBV5-1 and TRBJ2-2, with D unclear. Germline CDR1 and CDR2: SGHRS and YFSETQ. This CDR3 is built from 14 residues. Trimming pared 4 bases from V and 1 base from J, leaving 8 bases between. The CDR3 is CASSHEQNTGELFF. The CDR3 coding sequence is TGCGCCAGCAGCCATGAACAGAACACCGGGGAGCTGTTTTTT.

The chain has TRBV5-1 and TRBJ2-1, with 9 bases aligning to TRBD2. Looked up from germline, CDR1 is SGHRS and CDR2 is YFSETQ. V was clipped by 5 bases and J by 5 bases; unmatched bases: 5. This CDR3 comprises 14 residues. DNA for the CDR3: TGCGCCAGCAGTACGGCGGGAGGGAACAATGAGCAGTTCTTC. This translates into CASSTAGGNNEQFF.

The chain joins TRBV5-7 to TRBJ1-5; D is uncertain. TRBV5-7 falls under the ORF class, with uncertain function. Trimming took 0 bases from V and 8 from J, leaving 9 bases between them. The CDR3 is 13 residues long. DNA of the CDR3: TGTGCCAGCAGCTTGGCGCCAGATAAGCCCCAGCATTTT. It yields the protein CASSLAPDKPQHF.

CDR3 region: CASRRDGMNTEAFF. CDR3 DNA sequence: TGTGCCAGCAGGAGGGACGGGATGAACACTGAAGCTTTCTTT. J is TRBJ1-1 and V is TRBV2; D possibly corresponds to TRBD1 (5 bases). The germline gives CDR1 SNHLY, CDR2 FYNNEI. The CDR3 length is 14 residues. V was clipped by 6 bases and J by 0 bases, with 11 bases between them.